This note documents a single T cell receptor beta chain sequence. This entry comes from a study of blood T cell repertoires in COVID-19. Background on the study: Samples representing acute and convalescent COVID-19 were sourced from the United States, Italy and Spain.

The table came from immunoSEQ multiplex PCR; TCRdb's copy has only in-frame clones and leaves some out. The sample holds more than 150,000 clones, about 72% seen once. Recruitment covered about two dozen US areas and drew participants whose ages spanned roughly 18 to 100 years. Assignment of participants to cohorts was predicated upon participant-reported clinical history. V lost 7 bases, J lost 8 bases, and 19 bases lay in between. Germline V gives CDR1 KGHDR, CDR2 SFDVKD. CDR3 length: 14 residues. The sequenced sample consisted of PBMCs or T cells enriched from blood (not recorded which). This receptor was obtained from a woman between 45 and 60 years old who had recovered from COVID-19. The chain uses TRBV24-1 and TRBJ1-2, with a tentative D call TRBD1 (6 bases). The CDR3, as DNA: TGTGCCACCAGCTCCGCAGGGGCCGAGTGGGGCTACACCTTC. It encodes CATSSAGAEWGYTF.